The 21 T cell receptor beta chains given below trace back to one sample, sequenced in a study of T-cell reconstitution after alpha-beta-depleted transplantation in children. Molecular barcoding with unique molecular identifiers was used for the TCRbeta library. TCRdb processed the PCR reads anew with MiXCR; each CDR3 protein has one entry. The data show 700,000 to 950,000 distinct CDR3 sequences, roughly 16% seen once. The sequenced sample was PBMCs, mostly from graft donor cells, obtained 360 days after TCRalphabeta/CD19-depleted stem cell transplant. The source is a male patient aged 10 to 17 who had a stem cell transplant for acute lymphoblastic leukemia, so the T cells may come from the graft donor.

There are a few counts of this clonotype. This chain joins TRBV29-1 and TRBJ1-4, with D perhaps TRBD1 (5 bases). Looked up from germline, CDR1 is SQVTM and CDR2 is ANQGSEA. The ends were cut back, 4 bases at V and 7 bases at J, with 10 bases in the middle. The CDR3 contains 12 residues. The CDR3: CSVAGWGEKLFF. The DNA for the CDR3 is TGCAGCGTTGCAGGGTGGGGTGAAAAACTGTTTTTT. Based on the CDR3 plus reference TRBV29-1 and TRBJ1-4, the full variable domain is SAVISQKPSRDICQRGTSLTIQCQVDSQVTMMFWYRQQPGQSLTLIATANQGSEATYESGFVIDKFPISRPNLTFSTLTVSNMSPEDSSIYLCSVAGWGEKLFFGSGTQLSVL.

The chain is built from TRBV3-1 and TRBJ2-7, with unresolved D. The V end was cut by 0 bases, the J end by 1 base, with 7 bases between. This CDR3 region has 14 residues. Germline V CDR1 and CDR2: LGHDT, YNNKEL (reference sequence). The CDR3 spells CASSQDLESYEQYF. CDR3 coding DNA: TGTGCCAGCAGCCAAGATTTGGAGTCCTACGAGCAGTACTTC.

This clonotype was counted between two and nine times. The CDR3 nucleotides are TGCAGCTCCGAACGCCGGGACAGAAACTATGGCTACACCTTC. Translating gives CSSERRDRNYGYTF. The chain couples TRBV29-1 to TRBJ1-2; 7 bases agree with TRBD1. The CDR3 is 14 amino acids. V gave up 8 bases and J gave up 2 bases; unmatched junction bases: 11. Germline loops: CDR1 SQVTM, CDR2 ANQGSEA.

This clonotype was seen a few times. The rearrangement joins TRBV10-1 to TRBJ1-1, with D hard to call. The CDR3 is 13 residues long. V lost 4 bases and J 3 bases, leaving 9 bases between the germline ends. Germline V gene sequence: CDR1 WNHNN, CDR2 SYGVQD (reference sequence). The CDR3: CASSVRLDTEAFF. The CDR3 region has the DNA TGCGCCAGCAGTGTTCGATTGGACACTGAAGCTTTCTTT.

This clonotype showed up just a few times. The chain links TRBV5-1 to TRBJ2-7, with 7 bases matching TRBD1. This CDR3 comprises 16 residues. In germline, CDR1 is SGHRS, CDR2 YFSETQ. The V gene end was trimmed by 0 bases and the J gene end by 3 bases; junction bases not matched to a gene: 9. Written as DNA, the CDR3 is TGCGCCAGCAGCTTGGGACAGGGATTATTAGGCTACGAGCAGTACTTC. This gives the protein CASSLGQGLLGYEQYF.

This clonotype was counted many times. V and J are TRBV12-3 or TRBV12-4 and TRBJ2-5; TRBD2 agrees at 8 bases. CDR3 length equals 15 residues. V lost 6 bases and J lost 3; bases outside the gene matches: 9. The DNA of the CDR3 is TGTGCCAGCAGAAATAGCCATAGCGGGAAAGAGACCCAGTACTTC. This sequence encodes CASRNSHSGKETQYF.

The V and J genes are TRBV15 and TRBJ2-5; TRBD2 agrees at 7 bases. V was clipped by 2 bases and J by 2 bases; unmatched bases: 5. The CDR3 sequence is 15 residues long. CDR1 is LNHNV and CDR2 is YYDKDF in the germline V gene (reference sequence). The CDR3 DNA is TGTGCCACCAGCAGATCACTAGCGCCTCAAGAGACCCAGTACTTC. Residues: CATSRSLAPQETQYF.

This chain uses TRBV20-1 with TRBJ2-1; 9 positions match TRBD2. V dropped 2 bases and J dropped 3; count of bases not matched to a gene: 14. There are 18 residues in the CDR3. CDR1 is DFQATT, CDR2 SNEGSKA, per germline (reference sequence). The chain's CDR3 is CSARPTGTSWSHYNEQFF. For the CDR3, the DNA is TGCAGTGCTAGACCAACCGGGACTAGCTGGTCTCACTACAATGAGCAGTTCTTC.

This clonotype was observed a handful of times. V usage is TRBV5-1 and J usage is TRBJ2-1; 7 bases align to TRBD1. Germline-derived CDR1 and CDR2 are SGHRS and YFSETQ. With 4 bases clipped from V and 5 bases from J, the junction kept 12 bases outside the gene matches. This CDR3 has 16 amino acids. The CDR3 reads CASSPSAGGVDNEQFF. In nucleotides, the CDR3 is TGCGCCAGCAGCCCCTCGGCAGGGGGTGTTGACAATGAGCAGTTCTTC.

This clonotype came up a few times. V usage is TRBV27 and J usage is TRBJ2-7; D gene ambiguous. Between the trimmed V and J ends, which lost 3 bases and 0 bases, there was a span of 15 bases. The CDR3 length is 16 residues. Germline CDR1 and CDR2: MNHEY and SMNVEV (reference sequence). The CDR3 nucleotides are TGTGCCAGCAGTTTCCCCTCGGCAGCTAGCTCCTACGAGCAGTACTTC. It is translated as CASSFPSAASSYEQYF.

This clonotype was found many times. V is TRBV7-9 and J is TRBJ1-2; D may be TRBD1 (6 bases). Trimming removed 2 bases from V and 1 base from J, with 11 bases in between. Germline CDR1 reads SEHNR; CDR2 reads FQNEAQ (reference sequence). The CDR3 length is 15 residues. The CDR3: CASSLYQGHNYGYTF. The CDR3 DNA follows: TGTGCCAGCAGCTTATACCAGGGGCATAACTATGGCTACACCTTC. The variable domain in full, completed from reference TRBV7-9 and TRBJ1-2, reads DTGVSQNPRHKITKRGQNVTFRCDPISEHNRLYWYRQTLGQGPEFLTYFQNEAQLEKSRLLSDRFSAERPKGSFSTLEIQRTEQGDSAMYLCASSLYQGHNYGYTFGSGTRLTVV.

The chain links TRBV12-3 or TRBV12-4 to TRBJ2-7; TRBD2 matches at 15 bases. CDR3 length equals 15 residues. J was trimmed by 6 bases and V by 5 bases; bases with no gene match: 5. For the CDR3, the DNA is TGTGCCAGCAGTCCCCGGGGACTAGCGGGAGGCGAGCAGTACTTC. Its translation is CASSPRGLAGGEQYF.

This clonotype has a count of ten or more. The V call is TRBV7-6, the J call TRBJ2-2, with TRBD2 matching 13 bases. Per the germline V gene, CDR1 is SGHVS and CDR2 is FNYEAQ. J gave up 2 bases and V 2 bases, and 11 bases lay outside the gene matches. The CDR3 extends over 20 amino acids. The CDR3 DNA reads as TGTGCCAGCAGCTTACTCGGGACTAGCGGGGAGGGGACCAACACCGGGGAGCTGTTTTTT. Amino acids: CASSLLGTSGEGTNTGELFF.

V gene TRBV28 combines with J gene TRBJ2-7; 7 bases align to TRBD2. Germline V gene data show CDR1 as MDHEN and CDR2 as SYDVKM. The CDR3 is 15 amino acids. With 3 bases clipped from V and 1 base from J, the junction kept 6 bases outside the gene matches. The CDR3 sequence: CASSFYSGTSYEQYF. CDR3 bases: TGTGCCAGCAGTTTCTACAGCGGGACTTCCTACGAGCAGTACTTC.

This clonotype has ten or more counts. J is TRBJ2-5 and V is TRBV5-1; D not certain. Germline V gene data show CDR1 as SGHRS and CDR2 as YFSETQ. V was pared by 7 bases and J by 0 bases, with 13 bases between. There are 14 residues in the CDR3. CDR3 region: CASSPSQNQETQYF. For the CDR3, the DNA is TGCGCCAGCTCCCCTTCCCAGAACCAAGAGACCCAGTACTTC.

At least ten counts were recorded for this clonotype. The CDR3 reads CASSLEALAGYNEQFF. The CDR3 nucleotides read TGTGCCAGCAGCTTAGAGGCGCTAGCGGGGTACAATGAGCAGTTCTTC. V and J are TRBV13 and TRBJ2-1; TRBD2 matches at 9 bases. Looked up from germline, CDR1 is PRHDT and CDR2 is FYEKMQ (reference sequence). V dropped 1 base and J dropped 4; count of bases not matched to a gene: 5. There are 16 residues in the CDR3.

There are many counts of this clonotype. The J gene is TRBJ2-1, the V gene TRBV11-1, with D hard to call. Trimming stripped 1 base from V and 12 bases from J, with 10 bases between. Germline V gene sequence: CDR1 SGHAT, CDR2 FQDESV (reference sequence). The CDR3 loop spans 12 amino acids. For the CDR3, the DNA is TGTGCCAGCAGCTTAGAGCTGGGGTGGCAGTTCTTC. Its translation: CASSLELGWQFF.

This clonotype has just a few counts. The gene calls are TRBV20-1 and TRBJ2-7; no definite D call. From germline, CDR1 is DFQATT and CDR2 SNEGSKA (reference sequence). The CDR3 is 15 residues long. Trimming removed 0 bases from V and 1 base from J, with 13 bases in between. Here the CDR3 DNA reads TGCAGTGCTAGAGATTGGCTGGCGGAGTCCTACGAGCAGTACTTC. Its translation: CSARDWLAESYEQYF.

V usage is TRBV4-1 and J usage is TRBJ1-3, with D unresolved. This CDR3 is built from 14 residues. Germline V CDR1 and CDR2: MGHRA, YSYEKL. The V end was cut by 3 bases, the J end by 2 bases, with 8 bases between. DNA of the CDR3: TGCGCCAGCAGCCAGTTAGGGACTGGAAACACCATATATTTT. Translated: CASSQLGTGNTIYF.

This clonotype was recorded a few times. The chain carries TRBV3-1 and TRBJ2-6; 12 bases agree with TRBD2. This CDR3 region has 17 residues. V lost 6 bases to trimming and J lost 3 bases; unmatched junction nucleotides: 6. The V gene's germline CDR1 is LGHDT and CDR2 YNNKEL (reference sequence). The CDR3 region has the DNA TGTGCCAGCAGGACGGGACTAGCGGGCGGTGGGGCCAACGTCCTGACTTTC. Protein product: CASRTGLAGGGANVLTF. Together with reference TRBV3-1 and TRBJ2-6, the CDR3 gives the full variable domain: DTAVSQTPKYLVTQMGNDKSIKCEQNLGHDTMYWYKQDSKKFLKIMFSYNNKELIINETVPNRFSPKSPDKAHLNLHINSLELGDSAVYFCASRTGLAGGGANVLTFGAGSRLTVL.

This clonotype appeared a few times. The J gene is TRBJ1-5, the V gene TRBV18; a possible D gene is TRBD1 (5 bases). Trimming stripped 4 bases from V and 1 base from J, with 11 bases between. CDR1 and CDR2 (germline): KGHSH, LQKENI. This CDR3 region has 15 residues. Here the CDR3 reads CASSLQGHSNQPQHF. The CDR3 region has the DNA TGTGCCAGCTCACTACAAGGACACAGCAATCAGCCCCAGCATTTT. Using reference TRBV18 and TRBJ1-5 for the parts outside the CDR3, the full variable domain is NAGVMQNPRHLVRRRGQEARLRCSPMKGHSHVYWYRQLPEEGLKFMVYLQKENIIDESGMPKERFSAEFPKEGPSILRIQQVVRGDSAAYFCASSLQGHSNQPQHFGDGTRLSIL.